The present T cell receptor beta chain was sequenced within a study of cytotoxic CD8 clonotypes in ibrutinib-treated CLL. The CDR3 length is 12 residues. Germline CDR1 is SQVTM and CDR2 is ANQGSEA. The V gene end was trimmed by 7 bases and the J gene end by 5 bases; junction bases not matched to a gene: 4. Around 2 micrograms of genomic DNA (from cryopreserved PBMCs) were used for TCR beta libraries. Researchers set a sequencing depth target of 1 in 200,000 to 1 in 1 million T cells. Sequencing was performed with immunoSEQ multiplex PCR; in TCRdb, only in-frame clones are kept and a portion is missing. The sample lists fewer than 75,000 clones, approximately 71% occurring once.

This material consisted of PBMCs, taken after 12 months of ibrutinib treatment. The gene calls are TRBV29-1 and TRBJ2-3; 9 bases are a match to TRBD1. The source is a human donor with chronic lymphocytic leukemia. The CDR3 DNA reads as TGCAGCGCGGGACAGGGTGGAGATACGCAGTATTTT. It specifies CSAGQGGDTQYF.